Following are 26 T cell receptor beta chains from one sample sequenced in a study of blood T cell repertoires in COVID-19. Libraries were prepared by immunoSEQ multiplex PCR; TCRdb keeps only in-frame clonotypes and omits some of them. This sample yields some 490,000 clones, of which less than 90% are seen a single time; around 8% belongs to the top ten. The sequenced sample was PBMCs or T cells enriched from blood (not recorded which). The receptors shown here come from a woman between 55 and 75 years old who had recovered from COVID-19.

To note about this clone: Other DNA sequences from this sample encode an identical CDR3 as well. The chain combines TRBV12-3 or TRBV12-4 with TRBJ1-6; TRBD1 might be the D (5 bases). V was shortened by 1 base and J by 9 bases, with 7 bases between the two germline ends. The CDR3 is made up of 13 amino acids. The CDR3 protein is CASSLGGRSPLHF. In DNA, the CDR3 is TGTGCCAGCAGTTTAGGGGGCCGTTCACCCCTCCACTTT.

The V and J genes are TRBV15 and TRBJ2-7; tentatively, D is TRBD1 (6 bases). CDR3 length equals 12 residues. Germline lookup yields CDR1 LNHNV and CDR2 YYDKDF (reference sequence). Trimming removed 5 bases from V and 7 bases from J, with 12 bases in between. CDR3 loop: CATSPRGGEQYF. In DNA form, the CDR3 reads TGTGCCACCAGCCCCCGAGGGGGTGAGCAGTACTTC.

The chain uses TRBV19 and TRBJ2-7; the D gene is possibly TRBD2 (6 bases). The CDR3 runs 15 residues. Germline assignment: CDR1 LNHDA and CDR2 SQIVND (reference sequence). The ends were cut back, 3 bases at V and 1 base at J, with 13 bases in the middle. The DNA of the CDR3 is TGTGCCAGTAGTATCGGCGGGACGGTATCCTACGAGCAGTACTTC. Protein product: CASSIGGTVSYEQYF.

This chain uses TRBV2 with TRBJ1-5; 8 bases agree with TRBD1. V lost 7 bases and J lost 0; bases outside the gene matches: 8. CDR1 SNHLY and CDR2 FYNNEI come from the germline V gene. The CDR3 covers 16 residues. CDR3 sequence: CASTRDRSYSNQPQHF. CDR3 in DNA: TGTGCCAGCACCCGGGACAGGAGCTATAGCAATCAGCCCCAGCATTTT. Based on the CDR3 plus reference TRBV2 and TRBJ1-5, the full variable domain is EPEVTQTPSHQVTQMGQEVILRCVPISNHLYFYWYRQILGQKVEFLVSFYNNEISEKSEIFDDQFSVERPDGSNFTLKIRSTKLEDSAMYFCASTRDRSYSNQPQHFGDGTRLSIL.

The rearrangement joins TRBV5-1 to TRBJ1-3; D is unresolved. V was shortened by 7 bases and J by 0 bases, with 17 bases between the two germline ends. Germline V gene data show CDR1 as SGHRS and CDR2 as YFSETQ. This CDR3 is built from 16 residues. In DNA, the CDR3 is TGCGCCAGCGCCTTGTGGGAGCTCAACTCTGGAAACACCATATATTTT. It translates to CASALWELNSGNTIYF. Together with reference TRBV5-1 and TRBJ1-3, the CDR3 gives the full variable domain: KAGVTQTPRYLIKTRGQQVTLSCSPISGHRSVSWYQQTPGQGLQFLFEYFSETQRNKGNFPGRFSGRQFSNSRSEMNVSTLELGDSALYLCASALWELNSGNTIYFGEGSWLTVV.

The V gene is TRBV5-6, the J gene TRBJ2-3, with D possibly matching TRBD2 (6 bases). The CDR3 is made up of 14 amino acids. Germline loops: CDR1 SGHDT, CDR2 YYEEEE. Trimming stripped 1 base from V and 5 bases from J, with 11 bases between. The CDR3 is CASSLSGRRDTQYF. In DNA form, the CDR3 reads TGTGCCAGCAGCTTGTCGGGGAGGAGAGATACGCAGTATTTT.

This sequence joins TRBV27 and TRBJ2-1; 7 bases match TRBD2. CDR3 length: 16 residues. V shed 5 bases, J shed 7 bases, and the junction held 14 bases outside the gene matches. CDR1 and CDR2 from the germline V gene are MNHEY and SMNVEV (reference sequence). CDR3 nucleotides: TGTGCCAGCAGTACGAAACCACTGGTGGGGGGGAATGAGCAGTTCTTC. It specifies CASSTKPLVGGNEQFF.

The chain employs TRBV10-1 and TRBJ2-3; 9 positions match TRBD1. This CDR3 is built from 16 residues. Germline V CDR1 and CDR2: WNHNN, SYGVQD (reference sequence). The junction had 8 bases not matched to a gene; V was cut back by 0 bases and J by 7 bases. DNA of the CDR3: TGCGCCAGCAGTGAGTCAAACGGACAGGGGCAAAATACGCAGTATTTT. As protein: CASSESNGQGQNTQYF.

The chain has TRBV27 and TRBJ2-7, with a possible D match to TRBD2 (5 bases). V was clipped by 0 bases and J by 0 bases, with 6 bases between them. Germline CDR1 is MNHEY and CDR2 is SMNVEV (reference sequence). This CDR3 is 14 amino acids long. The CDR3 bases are TGTGCCAGCAGTTTATCTGAGGGCTCCTACGAGCAGTACGTC. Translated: CASSLSEGSYEQYV.

In DNA, the CDR3 is TGTGCCAGCAGCTTACAACTAGCGGGGGACACAGATACGCAGTATTTT. Its translation: CASSLQLAGDTDTQYF. The rearrangement links TRBV11-3 to TRBJ2-3, with TRBD2 matching 11 bases. The CDR3 runs 16 residues. Germline assignment: CDR1 SGHNT and CDR2 YENEEA. Trimming took 2 bases from V and 2 from J; bases not matched to a gene: 3.

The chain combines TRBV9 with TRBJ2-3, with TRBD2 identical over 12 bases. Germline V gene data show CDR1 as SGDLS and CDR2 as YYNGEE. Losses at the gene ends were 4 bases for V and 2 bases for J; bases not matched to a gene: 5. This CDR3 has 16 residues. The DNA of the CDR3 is TGTGCCAGCAGCCTACTAGCGGGGGGTCCCACAGATACGCAGTATTTT. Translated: CASSLLAGGPTDTQYF.

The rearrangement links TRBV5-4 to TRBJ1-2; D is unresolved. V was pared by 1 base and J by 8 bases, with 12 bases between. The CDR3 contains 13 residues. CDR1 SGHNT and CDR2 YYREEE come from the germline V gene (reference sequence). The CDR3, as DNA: TGTGCCAGCAGCTTGCCCTTACGGGGAGGCTACACCTTC. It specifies CASSLPLRGGYTF. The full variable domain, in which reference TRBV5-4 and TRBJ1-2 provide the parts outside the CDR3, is ETGVTQSPTHLIKTRGQQVTLRCSSQSGHNTVSWYQQALGQGPQFIFQYYREEENGRGNFPPRFSGLQFPNYSSELNVNALELDDSALYLCASSLPLRGGYTFGSGTRLTVV.

The DNA of the CDR3 is TGTGCCAGTAGGGGCGTAGGACAGGGACCATATAATTCACCCCTCCACTTT. This sequence encodes CASRGVGQGPYNSPLHF. The V gene is TRBV19, the J gene TRBJ1-6, with 8 bases lining up with TRBD1. The junction had 11 bases not matched to a gene; V was cut back by 6 bases and J by 4 bases. Germline V gene sequence: CDR1 LNHDA, CDR2 SQIVND (reference sequence). This CDR3 comprises 17 residues. The full variable domain, its missing parts supplied by reference TRBV19 and TRBJ1-6, is DGGITQSPKYLFRKEGQNVTLSCEQNLNHDAMYWYRQDPGQGLRLIYYSQIVNDFQKGDIAEGYSVSREKKESFPLTVTSAQKNPTAFYLCASRGVGQGPYNSPLHFGNGTRLTVT.

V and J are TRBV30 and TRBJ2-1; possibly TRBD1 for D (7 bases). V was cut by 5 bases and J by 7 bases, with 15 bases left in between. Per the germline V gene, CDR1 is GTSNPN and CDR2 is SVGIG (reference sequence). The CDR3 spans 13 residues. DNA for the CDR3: TGTGCCTGGGCGGGACAGAGGAGGAATGAGCAGTTCTTC. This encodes CAWAGQRRNEQFF.

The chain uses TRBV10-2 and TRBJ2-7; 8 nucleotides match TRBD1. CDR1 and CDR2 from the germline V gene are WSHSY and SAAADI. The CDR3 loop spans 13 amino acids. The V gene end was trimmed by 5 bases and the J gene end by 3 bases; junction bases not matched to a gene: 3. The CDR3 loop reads CASSPGQVYEQYF. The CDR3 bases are TGCGCCAGCAGTCCGGGACAGGTCTACGAGCAGTACTTC.

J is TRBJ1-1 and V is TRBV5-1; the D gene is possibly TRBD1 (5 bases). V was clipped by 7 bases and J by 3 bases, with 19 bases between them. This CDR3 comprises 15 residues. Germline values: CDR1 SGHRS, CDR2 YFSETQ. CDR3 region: CASGIRGLGDTEAFF. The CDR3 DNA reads TGCGCCAGCGGTATTAGGGGTCTAGGAGACACTGAAGCTTTCTTT.

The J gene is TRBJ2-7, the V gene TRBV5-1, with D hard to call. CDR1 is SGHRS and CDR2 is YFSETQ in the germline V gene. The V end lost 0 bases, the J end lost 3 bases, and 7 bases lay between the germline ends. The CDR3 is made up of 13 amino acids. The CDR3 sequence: CASSLGPGYEQYF. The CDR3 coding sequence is TGCGCCAGCAGCTTGGGTCCGGGCTACGAGCAGTACTTC. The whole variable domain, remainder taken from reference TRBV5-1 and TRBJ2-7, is KAGVTQTPRYLIKTRGQQVTLSCSPISGHRSVSWYQQTPGQGLQFLFEYFSETQRNKGNFPGRFSGRQFSNSRSEMNVSTLELGDSALYLCASSLGPGYEQYFGPGTRLTVT.

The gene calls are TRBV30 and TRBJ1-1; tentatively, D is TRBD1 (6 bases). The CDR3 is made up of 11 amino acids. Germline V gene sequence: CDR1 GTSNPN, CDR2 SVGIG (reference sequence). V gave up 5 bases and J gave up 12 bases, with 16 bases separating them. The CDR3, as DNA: TGTGCCTGGGGGGGCGGGGGTACCCCTTTCTTT. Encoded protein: CAWGGGGTPFF. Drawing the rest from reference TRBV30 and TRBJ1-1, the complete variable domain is SQTIHQWPATLVQPVGSPLSLECTVEGTSNPNLYWYRQAAGRGLQLLFYSVGIGQISSEVPQNLSASRPQDRQFILSSKKLLLSDSGFYLCAWGGGGTPFFGQGTRLTVV.

This chain's CDR3 is CASSESGLGNTIYF. The CDR3 DNA reads as TGCGCCAGCAGTGAGTCAGGACTGGGAAACACCATATATTTT. V and J are TRBV10-1 and TRBJ1-3; the D is unclear. This CDR3 spans 14 amino acids. From germline, CDR1 is WNHNN and CDR2 SYGVQD (reference sequence). The germline V and J ends were trimmed by 0 bases and 4 bases, with 7 bases remaining between them.

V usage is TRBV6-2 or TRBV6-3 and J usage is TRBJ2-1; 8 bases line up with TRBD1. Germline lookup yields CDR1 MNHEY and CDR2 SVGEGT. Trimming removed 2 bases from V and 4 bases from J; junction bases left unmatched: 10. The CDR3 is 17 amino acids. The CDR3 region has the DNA TGTGCCAGCAGTTACCAGGGGGCCGACTCGCTATACAATGAGCAGTTCTTC. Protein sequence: CASSYQGADSLYNEQFF.

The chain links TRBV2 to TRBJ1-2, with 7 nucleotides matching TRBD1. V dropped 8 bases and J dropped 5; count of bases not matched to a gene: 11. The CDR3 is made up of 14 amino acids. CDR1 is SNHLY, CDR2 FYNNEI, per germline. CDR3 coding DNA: TGTGCCAGCGTAAGACAGGGTATGGAGTATGGCTACACCTTC. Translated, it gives CASVRQGMEYGYTF.

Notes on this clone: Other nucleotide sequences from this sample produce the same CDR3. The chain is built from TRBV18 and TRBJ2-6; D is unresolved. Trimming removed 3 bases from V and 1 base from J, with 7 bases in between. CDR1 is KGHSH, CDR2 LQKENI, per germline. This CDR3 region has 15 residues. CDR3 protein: CASSPALSGANVLTF. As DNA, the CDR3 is TGTGCCAGCTCACCGGCCCTTTCTGGGGCCAACGTCCTGACTTTC.

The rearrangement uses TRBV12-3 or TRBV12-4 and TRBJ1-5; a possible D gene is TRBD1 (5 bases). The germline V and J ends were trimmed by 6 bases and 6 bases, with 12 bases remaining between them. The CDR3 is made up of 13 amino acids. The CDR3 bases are TGTGCCAGCAGCATCACGGGGGGTCAGCCCCAGCATTTT. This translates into CASSITGGQPQHF.

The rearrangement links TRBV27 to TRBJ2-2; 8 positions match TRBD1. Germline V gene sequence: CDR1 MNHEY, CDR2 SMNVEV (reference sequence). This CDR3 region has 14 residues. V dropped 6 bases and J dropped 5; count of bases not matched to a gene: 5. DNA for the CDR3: TGTGCCAGCAGCTGGACAGGGCTAACCGGGGAGCTGTTTTTT. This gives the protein CASSWTGLTGELFF.

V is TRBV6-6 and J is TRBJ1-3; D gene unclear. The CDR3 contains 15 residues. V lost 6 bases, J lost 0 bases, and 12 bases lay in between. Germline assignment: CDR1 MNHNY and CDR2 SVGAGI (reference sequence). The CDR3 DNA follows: TGTGCCAGCAGAGCCCCTGGGCTCTCTGGAAACACCATATATTTT. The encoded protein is CASRAPGLSGNTIYF.

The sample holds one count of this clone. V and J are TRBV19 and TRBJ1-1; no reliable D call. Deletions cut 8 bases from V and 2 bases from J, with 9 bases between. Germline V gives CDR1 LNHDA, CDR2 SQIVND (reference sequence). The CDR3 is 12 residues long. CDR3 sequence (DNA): TGTGCCAGTCGGGAGGGAAACACTGAAGCTTTCTTT. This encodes CASREGNTEAFF.